Presented here are 20 T cell receptor beta chains from one specimen sequenced in a study of cytomegalovirus exposure and HLA in healthy donors (dated by TCRdb to 2016 to 2017). Library preparation employed the immunoSEQ multiplex PCR assay. For the multiplex PCR, a mixture combining 60 forward primers for TCR Vbeta segments and 13 reverse primers for TCR Jbeta segments was used. Here the immuneACCESS table is served through TCRdb, limited to in-frame sequences with V and J called. Missing clones are a known gap in these copies; in checked studies unresolved V genes cover under half, and the rest lacks a known reason. The sample data list under 150,000 clones, and more than 80% of these were observed just once. Under 7% of the sample rests with the top ten. The material sequenced was PBMCs. The receptors stem from a woman in her twenties or thirties in good health and CMV-seropositive.

The chain joins TRBV28 to TRBJ1-6, with 8 bases identical to TRBD1. With V trimmed by 6 bases and J by 7 bases, 20 bases remained unmatched. The CDR3 extends over 19 amino acids. Germline V CDR1 and CDR2: MDHEN, SYDVKM. The CDR3 DNA follows: TGTGCCAGCAGACCCCCCGGGACAGGCATCCCTAGAGGGAATTCACCCCTCCACTTT. This codes for CASRPPGTGIPRGNSPLHF.

The chain is built from TRBV5-1 and TRBJ2-3; 7 nucleotides agree with TRBD1. The CDR3 has 14 residues. The V gene end was trimmed by 4 bases and the J gene end by 2 bases; junction bases not matched to a gene: 4. Germline V gives CDR1 SGHRS, CDR2 YFSETQ. CDR3: CASSQGQNTDTQYF. The CDR3 DNA reads TGCGCCAGCAGCCAGGGACAGAACACAGATACGCAGTATTTT.

V gene TRBV5-1 combines with J gene TRBJ2-5; D is possibly TRBD1 (6 bases). The CDR3 consists of 15 residues. Trimming removed 0 bases at V and 4 bases at J, with 13 bases between. Germline loops: CDR1 SGHRS, CDR2 YFSETQ. CDR3 sequence (DNA): TGCGCCAGCAGCTTGGTGGGACACCAAGCAGAGACCCAGTACTTC. Protein: CASSLVGHQAETQYF.

The V and J genes are TRBV30 and TRBJ2-7; D is perhaps TRBD2 (5 bases). Trimming removed 5 bases from V and 5 bases from J, with 13 bases in between. This CDR3 has 12 residues. CDR1 is GTSNPN, CDR2 SVGIG, per germline (reference sequence). DNA for the CDR3: TGTGCCTGGTCCCCCTACGGGAACGAGCAGTACTTC. Protein product: CAWSPYGNEQYF.

The genes are TRBV30 and TRBJ1-1; D might be TRBD1 (6 bases). The CDR3 sequence is 13 residues long. Trimming removed 8 bases from V and 1 base from J, with 14 bases in between. Germline assignment: CDR1 GTSNPN and CDR2 SVGIG (reference sequence). The CDR3 sequence: CAASVGANTEAFF. CDR3 sequence (DNA): TGTGCCGCCTCGGTGGGGGCGAACACTGAAGCTTTCTTT.

The chain has TRBV28 and TRBJ1-3; 10 nucleotides align to TRBD1. Per germline, CDR1 MDHEN and CDR2 SYDVKM. CDR3 length: 16 residues. Trimming at V came to 4 bases and at J to 1 base, leaving 4 bases not matched to a gene. The CDR3 DNA sequence: TGTGCCAGCAGTTCCGGACAGGGGGGATCTGGAAACACCATATATTTT. It yields the protein CASSSGQGGSGNTIYF.

The chain joins TRBV18 to TRBJ1-1; D is perhaps TRBD1 (6 bases). V lost 3 bases to trimming and J lost 0 bases, with 20 bases between them. The CDR3 has 18 residues. CDR1 KGHSH and CDR2 LQKENI come from the germline V gene. CDR3 protein: CASSPGGGGQLLNTEAFF. CDR3 nucleotides: TGTGCCAGCTCACCGGGCGGGGGGGGCCAACTCTTGAACACTGAAGCTTTCTTT.

The rearrangement joins TRBV5-1 to TRBJ2-7; D is possibly TRBD2 (5 bases). Germline V gene sequence: CDR1 SGHRS, CDR2 YFSETQ. The CDR3 covers 17 residues. V shed 0 bases and J shed 0 bases, with 16 bases lying between them. The CDR3 is CASSLAGMGIASYEQYF. DNA for the CDR3: TGCGCCAGCAGCTTGGCCGGGATGGGGATTGCCTCCTACGAGCAGTACTTC.

V is TRBV7-9 and J is TRBJ2-3; possible D gene TRBD2, 5 bases. The CDR3 extends over 14 amino acids. Germline V gene lookup returns CDR1 SEHNR and CDR2 FQNEAQ (reference sequence). V lost 8 bases to trimming and J lost 4 bases, with 16 bases between them. The CDR3 DNA reads TGTGCCAGCGGGTCAGGACTTTCGGCAGATACGCAGTATTTT. It specifies CASGSGLSADTQYF.

This clone was observed once. V usage is TRBV19 and J usage is TRBJ1-1, with a possible D match to TRBD1 (6 bases). V lost 7 bases, J lost 1 base, and 13 bases lay in between. Germline V CDR1 and CDR2: LNHDA, SQIVND (reference sequence). The CDR3 is 14 residues long. CDR3 loop: CASTWDISNTEAFF. The CDR3 nucleotides read TGTGCCAGTACCTGGGACATTTCGAACACTGAAGCTTTCTTT.

The CDR3 DNA sequence: TGTGCCAGCAGCTTGGGAGACTCGCAAGAGACCCAGTACTTC. Protein product: CASSLGDSQETQYF. This sequence joins TRBV5-4 and TRBJ2-5; D unresolved. There are 14 residues in the CDR3. Between the trimmed V and J ends, which lost 0 bases and 2 bases, there was a span of 8 bases. The germline gives CDR1 SGHNT, CDR2 YYREEE (reference sequence).

V usage is TRBV5-1 and J usage is TRBJ1-4; no clear D gene. Germline CDR1 is SGHRS and CDR2 is YFSETQ. CDR3 length: 14 residues. V was clipped by 7 bases and J by 0 bases, with 10 bases between them. CDR3 bases: TGCGCCAGCCCGCCCGGGACAACTAATGAAAAACTGTTTTTT. It specifies CASPPGTTNEKLFF.

As to this clone: Other DNA sequences in the same sample also yield this CDR3. The CDR3 region has the DNA TGTGCCAGCAGCCTCTTGACAGGGACCTACGAGCAGTACTTC. Its translation: CASSLLTGTYEQYF. V gene TRBV28 combines with J gene TRBJ2-7, with 7 bases aligning to TRBD1. Germline V CDR1 and CDR2: MDHEN, SYDVKM. V lost 6 bases to trimming and J lost 2 bases; unmatched junction nucleotides: 7. The CDR3 totals 14 residues.

The chain has TRBV6-6 and TRBJ1-6, with D possibly matching TRBD1 (5 bases). The CDR3 length is 15 residues. Germline V gene sequence: CDR1 MNHNY, CDR2 SVGAGI (reference sequence). The V gene lost 8 bases and the J gene lost 0 bases, with 11 bases spanning the gap. Written as DNA, the CDR3 is TGTGCCAGCGCACAGGATAGCTCCTATAATTCACCCCTCCACTTT. This encodes CASAQDSSYNSPLHF.

CDR3 sequence: CASSLDYSSSYNEQFF. CDR3 coding DNA: TGTGCCAGCAGCCTGGACTATTCGAGCTCCTACAATGAGCAGTTCTTC. This sequence joins TRBV7-6 and TRBJ2-1, with D possibly matching TRBD2 (6 bases). The germline V and J ends were trimmed by 5 bases and 0 bases, with 14 bases remaining between them. The germline V gene has CDR1 SGHVS and CDR2 FNYEAQ. The CDR3 covers 16 residues.

Concerning this clone itself: Other DNA sequences in the sample encode the same CDR3. This chain uses TRBV5-1 with TRBJ1-5, with D unclear. The germline V gene has CDR1 SGHRS and CDR2 YFSETQ. The CDR3 is 13 amino acids. V shed 0 bases and J shed 4 bases, with 5 bases lying between them. CDR3 sequence: CASSLDGNQPQHF. The CDR3 DNA follows: TGCGCCAGCAGCTTGGACGGGAATCAGCCCCAGCATTTT. Complete variable domain (other parts from reference TRBV5-1 and TRBJ1-5): KAGVTQTPRYLIKTRGQQVTLSCSPISGHRSVSWYQQTPGQGLQFLFEYFSETQRNKGNFPGRFSGRQFSNSRSEMNVSTLELGDSALYLCASSLDGNQPQHFGDGTRLSIL.

In DNA form, the CDR3 reads TGCGCCAGCACCGCGGGACTAGCGGGAGGGGGCTCCTACAATGAGCAGTTCTTC. Translated: CASTAGLAGGGSYNEQFF. The J gene is TRBJ2-1, the V gene TRBV5-1; 16 nucleotides line up with TRBD2. This CDR3 region has 18 residues. Trimming removed 6 bases from V and 0 bases from J; junction bases left unmatched: 6. Germline CDR1 is SGHRS and CDR2 is YFSETQ.

This rearrangement joins TRBV28 to TRBJ2-3; D is perhaps TRBD1 (5 bases). The CDR3 extends over 13 amino acids. From germline, CDR1 is MDHEN and CDR2 SYDVKM. V was shortened by 6 bases and J by 7 bases, with 14 bases between the two germline ends. The CDR3 coding sequence is TGTGCCAGCAGAACCTACAGGATACATACGCAGTATTTT. It yields the protein CASRTYRIHTQYF.

The chain joins TRBV7-9 to TRBJ1-2; 7 bases are a match to TRBD1. Germline V gene lookup returns CDR1 SEHNR and CDR2 FQNEAQ (reference sequence). The V gene end was trimmed by 4 bases and the J gene end by 4 bases; junction bases not matched to a gene: 3. The CDR3 is 13 amino acids. CDR3 nucleotides: TGTGCCAGCAGCTACCGGGACAGCTATGGCTACACCTTC. It yields the protein CASSYRDSYGYTF.

The V and J genes are TRBV13 and TRBJ1-2, with D maybe TRBD1 (5 bases). This CDR3 comprises 14 residues. The V gene lost 0 bases and the J gene lost 7 bases, with 12 bases spanning the gap. Per germline, CDR1 PRHDT and CDR2 FYEKMQ (reference sequence). DNA of the CDR3: TGTGCCAGCAGCTTAGGCCGGGGGAGCAGTGGCTACACCTTC. Translated: CASSLGRGSSGYTF.